The TCR beta chain described here comes from a study of blood T cell repertoires in COVID-19. Study summary: T cells, B-cell-depleted T cells, or PBMCs supplied cDNA or gDNA.

Looked up from germline, CDR1 is LGHDT and CDR2 is YNNKEL (reference sequence). Germline trimming cut 0 bases from V and 7 bases from J; bases unmatched to any gene: 9. The CDR3 sequence is 16 residues long. Adults between roughly 18 and 95 years of age took part from 20 to 25 US areas. Cohorts were based on clinical histories the participants reported. Before being deemed recovered, Cohort 3 donors had two negative PCRs, clearance, or symptom resolution. Only in-frame clones appear in the TCRdb table, and some are missing; sequencing was by immunoSEQ multiplex PCR. The sample contains about 220,000 clones, 82% of which appear only once.

Sequencing was performed on PBMCs or T cells enriched from blood (not recorded which). The chain employs TRBV3-1 (or the pseudogene TRBV3-2) and TRBJ2-7, with 10 positions matching TRBD2. The source of this sequence is a woman between 55 and 75 years old who had recovered from COVID-19. CDR3 coding DNA: TGTGCCAGCAGCCAAGATATGGTAGCGGGAGGAGGAGAGCAGTACTTC. It codes for CASSQDMVAGGGEQYF.